Sequencing of this T cell receptor beta chain was carried out in a study of cytomegalovirus exposure and HLA in healthy donors. A multiplex PCR was run with 60 Vbeta primers and 13 Jbeta primers. Produced via immunoSEQ multiplex PCR; TCRdb's table is partial and in-frame only. The sample consists of about 180,000 clones, nearly 80% of them appearing once. General study results and limits: Immune exposure information comprised only CMV serostatus.

A note on this clone: Its antigen is unidentified.

Each donor was healthy, and each was a bone marrow donor. J lost 2 bases, V lost 3 bases, and 6 bases had no gene match. This CDR3 region has 15 residues. Germline loops: CDR1 LNHNV, CDR2 YYDKDF (reference sequence). This TCR derives from a man between 40 and 49 years old in good health and CMV-seropositive. Sequenced: PBMCs. The V gene is TRBV15, the J gene TRBJ2-7; 8 bases match TRBD2. CDR3 amino acids: CATSSPGTSTYEQYF. CDR3 nucleotides: TGTGCCACCAGCAGCCCCGGGACTAGTACCTACGAGCAGTACTTC.